The entry that follows covers one T cell receptor beta chain sequence. This sample is drawn from a study of blood T cell repertoires in COVID-19. For the study at large: Material from acute and convalescent COVID-19 was sourced from the United States, Italy and Spain. Sample material is recorded as cDNA or gDNA derived from T cells, B-cell-depleted T cells, or PBMCs.

The germline gives CDR1 KGHDR, CDR2 SFDVKD. Trimming stripped 3 bases from V and 2 bases from J, with 12 bases between. CDR3 length equals 16 residues. The table came from immunoSEQ multiplex PCR; TCRdb's copy has only in-frame clones and leaves some out. This table has 350,000 to 450,000 clones, roughly 85% appearing once. This chain joins TRBV24-1 and TRBJ2-2; maybe TRBD1 (5 bases). Material: peripheral blood. The receptor was isolated from a woman younger than 30 with acute or convalescent COVID-19. The CDR3 sequence: CATSDRLQGNTGELFF. In DNA form, the CDR3 reads TGTGCCACCAGTGATAGGCTCCAGGGAAACACCGGGGAGCTGTTTTTT.